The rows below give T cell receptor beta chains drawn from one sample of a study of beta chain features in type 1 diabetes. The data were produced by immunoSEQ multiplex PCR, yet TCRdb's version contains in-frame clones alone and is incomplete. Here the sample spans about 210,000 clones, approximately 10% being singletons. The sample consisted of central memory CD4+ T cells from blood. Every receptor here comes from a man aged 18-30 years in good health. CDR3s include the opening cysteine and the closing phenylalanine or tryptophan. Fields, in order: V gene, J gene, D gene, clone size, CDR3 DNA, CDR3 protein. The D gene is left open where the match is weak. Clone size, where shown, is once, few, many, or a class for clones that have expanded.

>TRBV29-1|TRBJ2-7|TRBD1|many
TGCAGCGTAAACAGGGGGCCTAGCTCCTACGAGCAGTACTTC
CSVNRGPSSYEQYF
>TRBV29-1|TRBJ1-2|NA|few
TGCAGCGTGTTTCAGGCTCCAGCTTATGGCTACACCTTC
CSVFQAPAYGYTF
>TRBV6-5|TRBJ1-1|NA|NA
TGTGCCAGCAGCACGGGACGTATTTCTGAAGCTTTCTTT
CASSTGRISEAFF
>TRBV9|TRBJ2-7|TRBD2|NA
TGTGCCAGCAGCGTAGCAGCCGCTAGCGGGACCCTTAAGTCCCACGAGCAGTACTTC
CASSVAAASGTLKSHEQYF
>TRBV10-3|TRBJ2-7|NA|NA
TGTGCCATCAGTGACTCATACGAGCAGTACTTC
CAISDSYEQYF
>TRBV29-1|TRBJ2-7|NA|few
TGCAGCGTTGAAAATAACTACGAGCAGTACTTC
CSVENNYEQYF
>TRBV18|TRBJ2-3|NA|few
TGTGCCAGCTCAAGGACCGGGAGCACAGATACGCAGTATTTT
CASSRTGSTDTQYF
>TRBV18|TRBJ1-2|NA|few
TGTGCCAGCTCACCAGCGTACGCGCTCGTTGGCTACACCTTC
CASSPAYALVGYTF
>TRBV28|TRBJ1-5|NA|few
TGTGCCAGCAGTTTGCTGGGGGATCAGCCCCAGCATTTT
CASSLLGDQPQHF
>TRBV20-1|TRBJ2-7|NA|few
TGCAGTGCTAGAGTGATAGGGCAGTACTTC
CSARVIGQYF
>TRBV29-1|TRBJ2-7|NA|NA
TGCAGCGTTCGACGGGCGTCCTACGAGCAGTACTTC
CSVRRASYEQYF
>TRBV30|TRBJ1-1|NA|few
TGTGCCTGGAGTGTGAGTGTCGGCACTGAAGCTTTCTTT
CAWSVSVGTEAFF
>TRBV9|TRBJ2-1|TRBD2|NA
TGTGCCAGCAGCGCGACTAGCGTGGAGACTCTTGAGCAGTTCTTC
CASSATSVETLEQFF
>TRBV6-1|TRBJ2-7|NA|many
TGTGCCAGCAGTGAAGTAGGGACCTACGAGCAGTACTTC
CASSEVGTYEQYF
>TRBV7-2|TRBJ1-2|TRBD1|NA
TGTGCCAGCAGCTTACAGACAGGGGTTAACTATGGCTACACCTTC
CASSLQTGVNYGYTF